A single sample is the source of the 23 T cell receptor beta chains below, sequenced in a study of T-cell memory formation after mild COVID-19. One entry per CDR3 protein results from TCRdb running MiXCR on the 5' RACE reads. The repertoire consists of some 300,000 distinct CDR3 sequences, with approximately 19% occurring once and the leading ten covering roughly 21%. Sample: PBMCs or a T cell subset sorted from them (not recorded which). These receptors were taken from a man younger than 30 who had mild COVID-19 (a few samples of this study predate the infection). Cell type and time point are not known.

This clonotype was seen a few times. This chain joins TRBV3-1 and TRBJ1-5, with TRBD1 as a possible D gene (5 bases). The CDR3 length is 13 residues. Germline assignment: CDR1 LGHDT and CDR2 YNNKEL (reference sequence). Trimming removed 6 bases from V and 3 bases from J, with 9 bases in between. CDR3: CASSPGHNQPQHF. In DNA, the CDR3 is TGTGCCAGCAGTCCGGGGCACAATCAGCCCCAGCATTTT.

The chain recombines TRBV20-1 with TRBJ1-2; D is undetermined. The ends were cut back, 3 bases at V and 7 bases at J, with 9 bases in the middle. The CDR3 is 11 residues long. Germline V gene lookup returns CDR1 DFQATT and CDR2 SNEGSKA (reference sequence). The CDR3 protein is CSARNGPGYTF. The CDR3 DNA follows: TGCAGTGCTAGGAACGGGCCTGGCTACACCTTC.

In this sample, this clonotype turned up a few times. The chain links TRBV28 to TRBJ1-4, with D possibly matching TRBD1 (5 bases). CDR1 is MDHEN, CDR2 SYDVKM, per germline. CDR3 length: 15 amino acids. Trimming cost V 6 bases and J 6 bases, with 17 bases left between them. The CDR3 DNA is TGTGCCAGCAGCCGATCCGGGACCCCGTATGAAAAACTGTTTTTT. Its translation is CASSRSGTPYEKLFF.

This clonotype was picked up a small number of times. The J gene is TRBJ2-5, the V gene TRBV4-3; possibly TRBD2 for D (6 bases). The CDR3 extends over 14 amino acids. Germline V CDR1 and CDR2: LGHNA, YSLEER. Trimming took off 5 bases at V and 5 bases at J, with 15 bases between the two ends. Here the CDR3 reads CASSGRLGDETQYF. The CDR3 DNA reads TGCGCCAGCAGCGGGCGACTAGGCGATGAGACCCAGTACTTC.

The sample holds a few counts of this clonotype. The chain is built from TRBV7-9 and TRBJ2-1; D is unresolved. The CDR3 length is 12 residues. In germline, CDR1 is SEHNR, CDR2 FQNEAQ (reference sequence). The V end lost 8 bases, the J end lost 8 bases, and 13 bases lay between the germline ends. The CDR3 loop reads CASVDRNHEQFF. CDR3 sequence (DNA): TGTGCCAGCGTGGATAGAAACCATGAGCAGTTCTTC.

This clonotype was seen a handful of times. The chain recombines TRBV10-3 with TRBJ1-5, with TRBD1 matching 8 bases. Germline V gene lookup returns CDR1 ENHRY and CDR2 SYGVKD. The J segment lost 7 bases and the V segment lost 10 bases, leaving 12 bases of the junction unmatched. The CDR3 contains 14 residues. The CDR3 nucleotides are TGTGCCACCGCGGCAGGGGGCAGTTGGCAGCCCCAGCATTTT. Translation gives CATAAGGSWQPQHF.

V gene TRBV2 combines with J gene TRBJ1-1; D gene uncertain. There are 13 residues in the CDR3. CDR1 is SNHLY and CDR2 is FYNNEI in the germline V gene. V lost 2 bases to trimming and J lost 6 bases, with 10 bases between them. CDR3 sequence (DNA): TGTGCCAGCAGTGAAAATTTCCGGCCTGAAGCTTTCTTT. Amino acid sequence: CASSENFRPEAFF.

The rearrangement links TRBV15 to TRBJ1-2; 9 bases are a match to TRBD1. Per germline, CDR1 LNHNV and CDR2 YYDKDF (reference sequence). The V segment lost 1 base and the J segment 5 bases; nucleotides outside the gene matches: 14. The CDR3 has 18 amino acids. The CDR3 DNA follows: TGTGCCACCAGCAGAGCTTATGAGGGACAGGGTTCGAGGTATGGCTACACCTTC. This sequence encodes CATSRAYEGQGSRYGYTF.

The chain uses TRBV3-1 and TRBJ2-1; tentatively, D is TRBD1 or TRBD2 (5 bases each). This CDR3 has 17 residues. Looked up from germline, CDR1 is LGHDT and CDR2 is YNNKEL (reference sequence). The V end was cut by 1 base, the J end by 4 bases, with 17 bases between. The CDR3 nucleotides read TGTGCCAGCAGCCAAGTCGTTAGGGGACCTAAATACAATGAGCAGTTCTTC. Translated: CASSQVVRGPKYNEQFF.

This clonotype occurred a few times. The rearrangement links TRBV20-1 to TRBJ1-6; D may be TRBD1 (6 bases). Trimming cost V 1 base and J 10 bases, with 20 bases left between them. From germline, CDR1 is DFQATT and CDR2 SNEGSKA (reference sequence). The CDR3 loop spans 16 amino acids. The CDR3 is CSARVPSGAQRSPLHF. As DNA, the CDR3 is TGCAGTGCTAGAGTCCCATCAGGGGCGCAAAGGTCACCCCTCCACTTT.

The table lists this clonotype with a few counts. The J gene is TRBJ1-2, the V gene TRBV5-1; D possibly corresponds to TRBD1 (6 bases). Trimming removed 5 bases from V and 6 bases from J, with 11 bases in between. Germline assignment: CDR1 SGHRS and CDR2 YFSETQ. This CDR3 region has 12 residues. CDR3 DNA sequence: TGCGCCAGCAGGTGGGGGCAGGATGGCTACACCTTC. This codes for CASRWGQDGYTF.

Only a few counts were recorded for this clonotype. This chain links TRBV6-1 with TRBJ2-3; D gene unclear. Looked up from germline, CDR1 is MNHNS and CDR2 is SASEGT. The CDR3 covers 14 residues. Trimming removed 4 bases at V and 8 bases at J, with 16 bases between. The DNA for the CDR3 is TGTGCCAGCAGTGGGTGGACGGGCGGCGGTACGCAGTATTTT. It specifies CASSGWTGGGTQYF.

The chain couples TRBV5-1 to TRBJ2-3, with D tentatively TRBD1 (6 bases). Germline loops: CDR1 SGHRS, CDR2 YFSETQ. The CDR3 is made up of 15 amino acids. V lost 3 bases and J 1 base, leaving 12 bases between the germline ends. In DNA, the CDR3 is TGCGCCAGCAGCTACGGACAGAAGCGCACAGATACGCAGTATTTT. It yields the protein CASSYGQKRTDTQYF.

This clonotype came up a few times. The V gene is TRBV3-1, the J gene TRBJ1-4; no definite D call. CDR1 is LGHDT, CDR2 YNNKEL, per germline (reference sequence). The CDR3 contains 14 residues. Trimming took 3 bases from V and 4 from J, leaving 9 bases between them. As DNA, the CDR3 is TGTGCCAGCAGCCACGACGGCTTTAATGAAAAACTGTTTTTT. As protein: CASSHDGFNEKLFF.

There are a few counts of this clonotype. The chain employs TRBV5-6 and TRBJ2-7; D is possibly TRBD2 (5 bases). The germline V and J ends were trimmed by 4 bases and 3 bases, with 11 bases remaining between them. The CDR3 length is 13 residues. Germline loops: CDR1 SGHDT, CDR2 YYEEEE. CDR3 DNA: TGTGCCAGCAGCCGGGGTCGCAGCTACGAGCAGTACTTC. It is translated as CASSRGRSYEQYF. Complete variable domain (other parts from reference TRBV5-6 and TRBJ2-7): DAGVTQSPTHLIKTRGQQVTLRCSPKSGHDTVSWYQQALGQGPQFIFQYYEEEERQRGNFPDRFSGHQFPNYSSELNVNALLLGDSALYLCASSRGRSYEQYFGPGTRLTVT.

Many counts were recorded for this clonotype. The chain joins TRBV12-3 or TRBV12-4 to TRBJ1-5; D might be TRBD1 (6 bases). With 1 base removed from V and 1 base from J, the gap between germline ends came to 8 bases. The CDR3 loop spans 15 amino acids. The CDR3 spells CASSLVTGSNQPQHF. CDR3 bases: TGTGCCAGCAGTTTAGTAACAGGGAGCAATCAGCCCCAGCATTTT.

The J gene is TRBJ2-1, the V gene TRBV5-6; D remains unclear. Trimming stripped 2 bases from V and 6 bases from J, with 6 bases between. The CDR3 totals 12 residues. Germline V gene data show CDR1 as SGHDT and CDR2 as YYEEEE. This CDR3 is CASSLPFNEQFF. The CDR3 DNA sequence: TGTGCCAGCAGCTTACCATTCAATGAGCAGTTCTTC.

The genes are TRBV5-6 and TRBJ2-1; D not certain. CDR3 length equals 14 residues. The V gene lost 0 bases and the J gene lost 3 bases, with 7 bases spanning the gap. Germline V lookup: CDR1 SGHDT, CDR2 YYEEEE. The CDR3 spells CASSLGPYYNEQFF. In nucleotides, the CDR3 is TGTGCCAGCAGCTTGGGGCCATACTACAATGAGCAGTTCTTC.

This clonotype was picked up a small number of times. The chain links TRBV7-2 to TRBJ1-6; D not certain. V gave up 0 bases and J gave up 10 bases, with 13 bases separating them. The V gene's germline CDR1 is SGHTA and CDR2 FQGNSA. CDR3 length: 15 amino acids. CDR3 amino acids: CASSLAQPRGSPLHF. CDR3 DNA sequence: TGTGCCAGCAGCTTAGCCCAGCCGCGTGGGTCACCCCTCCACTTT.

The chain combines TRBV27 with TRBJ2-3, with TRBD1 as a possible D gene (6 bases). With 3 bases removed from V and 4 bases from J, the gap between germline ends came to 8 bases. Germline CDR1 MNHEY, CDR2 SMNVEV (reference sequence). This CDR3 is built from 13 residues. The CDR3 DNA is TGTGCCAGCAGTTTGTGGGGGCCAGATACGCAGTATTTT. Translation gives CASSLWGPDTQYF.

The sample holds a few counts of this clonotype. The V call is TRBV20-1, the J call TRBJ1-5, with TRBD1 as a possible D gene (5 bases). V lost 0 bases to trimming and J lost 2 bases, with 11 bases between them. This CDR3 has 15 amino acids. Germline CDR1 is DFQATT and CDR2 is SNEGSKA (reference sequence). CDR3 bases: TGCAGTGCTAGAGAAGGGGAAACCGGCAATCAGCCCCAGCATTTT. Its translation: CSAREGETGNQPQHF.

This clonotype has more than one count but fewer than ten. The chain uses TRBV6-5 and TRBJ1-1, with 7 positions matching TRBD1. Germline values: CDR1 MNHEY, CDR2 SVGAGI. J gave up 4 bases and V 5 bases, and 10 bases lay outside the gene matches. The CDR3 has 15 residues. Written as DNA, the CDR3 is TGTGCCAGCAGTGACTACAGGGGATCGATCACTGAAGCTTTCTTT. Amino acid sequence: CASSDYRGSITEAFF.

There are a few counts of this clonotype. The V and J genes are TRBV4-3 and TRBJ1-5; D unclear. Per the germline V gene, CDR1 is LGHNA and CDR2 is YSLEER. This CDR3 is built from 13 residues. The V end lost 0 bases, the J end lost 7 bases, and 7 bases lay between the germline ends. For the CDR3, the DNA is TGCGCCAGCAGCCAAGATGCGGAGCAGCCCCAGCATTTT. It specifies CASSQDAEQPQHF.